The 28 T cell receptor beta chains listed next were all sequenced from one sample in a study of beta chain features in type 1 diabetes (dated by TCRdb to between 2017 and 2018). The method was the immunoSEQ multiplex PCR assay. The High Capacity cDNA Reverse Transcription Kit was used to reverse transcribe all of the isolated RNA, meaning that expressed TCRB transcripts were what got sequenced. The source is immuneACCESS, and TCRdb retained only in-frame sequences with V and J called. Part of the clones is not carried over; for the studies checked, unresolved V genes explain less than half of this, and the remainder is unexplained. This sample gives 350,000 or so clones in total; roughly 21% of them show up just once. Approximately 0.041% of the sample is taken by the ten largest. Sequenced material: naive CD4+ T cells from blood. The cell subset or site label on this specimen signifies: true naive CD4+ T cells. These receptors were taken from a woman aged 18-29 years in good health.

This clone was recorded a few times. Other nucleotide sequences from this sample produce the same CDR3. The rearrangement uses TRBV5-1 and TRBJ2-5, with 14 bases aligning to TRBD2. The length of the CDR3 is 16 residues. Germline V gene sequence: CDR1 SGHRS, CDR2 YFSETQ. V shed 0 bases and J 4 bases; nucleotides not matched to a gene: 2. The chain's CDR3 is CASSLGGLAGAETQYF. In nucleotides, the CDR3 is TGCGCCAGCAGCTTGGGGGGACTAGCGGGAGCAGAGACCCAGTACTTC.

This clone has just a few counts. The gene calls are TRBV18 and TRBJ2-1, with 12 positions matching TRBD1. Germline CDR1 is KGHSH and CDR2 is LQKENI. The CDR3 is made up of 15 amino acids. Losses at the gene ends were 3 bases for V and 12 bases for J; bases not matched to a gene: 9. CDR3: CASSPTGQGALGQFF. CDR3 DNA sequence: TGTGCCAGCTCACCGACGGGACAGGGGGCTCTTGGGCAGTTCTTC.

This clone was seen a handful of times. The rearrangement uses TRBV9 and TRBJ2-3, with D possibly matching TRBD2 (6 bases). The CDR3 contains 16 residues. Germline loops: CDR1 SGDLS, CDR2 YYNGEE. V gave up 0 bases and J gave up 3 bases, with 14 bases separating them. CDR3 sequence reads: CASSVGRGRGTDTQYF. The CDR3 coding sequence is TGTGCCAGCAGCGTAGGAAGGGGCCGGGGGACAGATACGCAGTATTTT.

About this clone itself: At the DNA level, this CDR3 is encoded by other sequences in the same sample as well. This chain links TRBV27 with TRBJ1-1; D gene uncertain. CDR1 is MNHEY, CDR2 SMNVEV, per germline (reference sequence). V lost 0 bases and J 2 bases, leaving 4 bases between the germline ends. The length of the CDR3 is 13 residues. CDR3 sequence (DNA): TGTGCCAGCAGTTTATCGCGTAACACTGAAGCTTTCTTT. Translating gives CASSLSRNTEAFF.

As regards this clone: The identical CDR3 is also encoded by other nucleotide sequences in the sample. V and J are TRBV18 and TRBJ2-5; 7 nucleotides match TRBD1. V lost 3 bases, J lost 3 bases, and 1 base stayed unmatched. Germline CDR1 is KGHSH and CDR2 is LQKENI. The CDR3 length is 13 residues. The CDR3 DNA sequence: TGTGCCAGCTCACCGGGACAGAAAGAGACCCAGTACTTC. As protein: CASSPGQKETQYF.

The J gene is TRBJ2-1, the V gene TRBV30; 8 nucleotides line up with TRBD2. The J segment lost 7 bases and the V segment lost 6 bases, leaving 8 bases of the junction unmatched. This CDR3 spans 13 amino acids. CDR1 and CDR2 from the germline V gene are GTSNPN and SVGIG (reference sequence). CDR3: CACTGGPWNEQFF. Here the CDR3 DNA reads TGTGCCTGTACGGGAGGGCCATGGAATGAGCAGTTCTTC.

This chain uses TRBV18 with TRBJ2-3, with unresolved D. CDR1 is KGHSH, CDR2 LQKENI, per germline. V lost 0 bases and J lost 1, with 8 bases in between. CDR3 length equals 15 residues. CDR3 coding DNA: TGTGCCAGCTCACCACCCAGCGCTGGCACAGATACGCAGTATTTT. Protein: CASSPPSAGTDTQYF.

The table lists this clone with a few counts. CDR3 bases: TGCGCCAGCAGCCAAGAACTCTCACCTGAGCAGTTCTTC. Amino acid sequence: CASSQELSPEQFF. The chain joins TRBV4-3 to TRBJ2-1; no definite D call. The V gene's germline CDR1 is LGHNA and CDR2 YSLEER. Trimming removed 0 bases from V and 9 bases from J, with 9 bases in between. The CDR3 loop spans 13 amino acids.

The V and J genes are TRBV6-5 and TRBJ1-2; D perhaps matches TRBD1 (6 bases). V lost 5 bases and J 0 bases, leaving 13 bases between the germline ends. The CDR3 totals 15 residues. CDR1 is MNHEY, CDR2 SVGAGI, per germline. This chain's CDR3 is CASSLRGGANYGYTF. As DNA, the CDR3 is TGTGCCAGCAGTCTGAGAGGGGGAGCTAACTATGGCTACACCTTC.

This clone was seen only a few times. The chain couples TRBV2 to TRBJ2-1; 9 positions agree with TRBD2. Per the germline V gene, CDR1 is SNHLY and CDR2 is FYNNEI. This CDR3 region has 15 residues. Unmatched junction bases numbered 7, after V lost 3 bases and J lost 7 bases. CDR3 sequence reads: CASSDMIAGVNEQFF. The CDR3 coding sequence is TGTGCCAGCAGTGACATGATAGCGGGAGTGAATGAGCAGTTCTTC.

This clone has more than one count but fewer than ten. The gene calls are TRBV5-4 and TRBJ1-1, with 8 nucleotides matching TRBD1. The CDR3 loop spans 14 amino acids. V lost 3 bases, J lost 5 bases, and 6 bases stayed unmatched. The germline CDR1 and CDR2 sequences are SGHNT and YYREEE (reference sequence). CDR3 amino acids: CASSSPGGLTEAFF. CDR3 nucleotides: TGTGCCAGCAGCTCACCAGGGGGCTTAACTGAAGCTTTCTTT.

The V and J genes are TRBV29-1 and TRBJ2-3, with 10 bases identical to TRBD2. The CDR3 is 14 amino acids. With V trimmed by 4 bases and J by 3 bases, 4 bases remained unmatched. Per the germline V gene, CDR1 is SQVTM and CDR2 is ANQGSEA. Here the CDR3 DNA reads TGCAGCGTTGCTGAGCGGGGGGGGACAGATACGCAGTATTTT. Translating it yields CSVAERGGTDTQYF.

V gene TRBV13 combines with J gene TRBJ2-7, with 7 nucleotides matching TRBD2. Trimming cost V 5 bases and J 9 bases; bases outside gene matches: 13. The germline V gene encodes CDR1 PRHDT and CDR2 FYEKMQ (reference sequence). This CDR3 spans 14 amino acids. The CDR3 DNA sequence: TGTGCCAGCAGCGCAAGCCTATCGGGCGGGGGGCAGTACTTC. Residues: CASSASLSGGGQYF. Supplemented by reference TRBV13 and TRBJ2-7, the full variable domain reads AAGVIQSPRHLIKEKRETATLKCYPIPRHDTVYWYQQGPGQDPQFLISFYEKMQSDKGSIPDRFSAQQFSDYHSELNMSSLELGDSALYFCASSASLSGGGQYFGPGTRLTVT.

This rearrangement joins TRBV6-6 to TRBJ1-2, with 9 nucleotides matching TRBD1. V shed 5 bases and J 0 bases; nucleotides not matched to a gene: 7. The CDR3 is 16 residues long. Germline lookup yields CDR1 MNHNY and CDR2 SVGAGI (reference sequence). The CDR3 reads CASSPRQGDSNYGYTF. Here the CDR3 DNA reads TGTGCCAGCAGTCCCCGACAGGGGGACTCTAACTATGGCTACACCTTC.

V usage is TRBV5-4 and J usage is TRBJ1-3, with no clear D. Germline V CDR1 and CDR2: SGHNT, YYREEE (reference sequence). The V gene lost 4 bases and the J gene lost 0 bases, with 11 bases spanning the gap. The CDR3 runs 15 residues. In nucleotides, the CDR3 is TGTGCCAGCAGCCTCGATGCGAACTCTGGAAACACCATATATTTT. This encodes CASSLDANSGNTIYF.

This clone has a handful of counts. The V gene is TRBV14, the J gene TRBJ1-1; 7 bases line up with TRBD1. The CDR3 contains 15 residues. With 4 bases clipped from V and 0 bases from J, the junction kept 5 bases outside the gene matches. Germline V gene sequence: CDR1 SGHDN, CDR2 FVKESK. The CDR3 DNA reads TGTGCCAGCAGCCCTCAGGGGACAGTGAACACTGAAGCTTTCTTT. It translates to CASSPQGTVNTEAFF. The entire variable domain, with the rest obtained from reference TRBV14 and TRBJ1-1, is as follows: EAGVTQFPSHSVIEKGQTVTLRCDPISGHDNLYWYRRVMGKEIKFLLHFVKESKQDESGMPNNRFLAERTGGTYSTLKVQPAELEDSGVYFCASSPQGTVNTEAFFGQGTRLTVV.

There are a few counts of this clone. An end of the junction differs from the germline gene, which may be a read error. The chain links TRBV7-7 to TRBJ2-1; D might be TRBD2 (6 bases). CDR1 SSHAT and CDR2 FNYEAQ come from the germline V gene (reference sequence). The CDR3 covers 17 residues. DNA for the CDR3: TGTGCTAGCAGTCCTCTCTCTAGCGCCAGTTCCTACAATGAGCAGTTCTTC. Its translation: CASSPLSSASSYNEQFF.

The chain employs TRBV6-1 and TRBJ1-1; TRBD1 matches at 9 bases. Germline loops: CDR1 MNHNS, CDR2 SASEGT. There are 13 residues in the CDR3. The junction had 8 bases not matched to a gene; V was cut back by 5 bases and J by 10 bases. Here the CDR3 DNA reads TGTGCCAGCAGTTCGGACAGGGGTTATGTAGCTTTCTTT. Residues: CASSSDRGYVAFF.

The chain carries TRBV30 and TRBJ2-7, with 13 bases fitting TRBD2. V shed 4 bases, J shed 3 bases, and the junction held 6 bases outside the gene matches. CDR3 length: 15 amino acids. CDR1 is GTSNPN, CDR2 SVGIG, per germline (reference sequence). The CDR3 region is CAWTPGLAGVYEQYF. As DNA, the CDR3 is TGTGCCTGGACGCCTGGACTAGCGGGAGTCTACGAGCAGTACTTC.

The rearrangement uses TRBV5-4 and TRBJ2-4, with a weak D call TRBD1 (8 bases). The germline gives CDR1 SGHNT, CDR2 YYREEE (reference sequence). Trimming removed 4 bases at V and 9 bases at J, with 20 bases between. The CDR3 runs 15 residues. DNA of the CDR3: TGTGCCAGCAGCGTACAGGGGGGGAAAAGGGGCATTCAGTACTTC. Translating gives CASSVQGGKRGIQYF.

This clone showed up just a few times. The chain uses TRBV7-2 and TRBJ2-1; tentatively, D is TRBD2 (7 bases). In germline, CDR1 is SGHTA, CDR2 FQGNSA. V lost 2 bases and J 6 bases, leaving 20 bases between the germline ends. CDR3 size: 17 residues. DNA of the CDR3: TGTGCCAGCAGCTTAACCCCTCCGGGGGGCCCGGGCAATGAGCAGTTCTTC. Its protein product is CASSLTPPGGPGNEQFF.

This clone was detected only a few times. At one boundary the junction diverges from the germline segment, which might be a read error. This chain links TRBV20-1 with TRBJ2-7; D remains ambiguous. Germline V lookup: CDR1 DFQATT, CDR2 SNEGSKA (reference sequence). This CDR3 is 11 amino acids long. The CDR3 coding sequence is TGCAGTGCTAGAGATGGTCTAGAGAGTAACTTC. Translated, it gives CSARDGLESNF.

V and J are TRBV18 and TRBJ2-4, with unresolved D. The germline V gene has CDR1 KGHSH and CDR2 LQKENI. V was pared by 1 base and J by 15 bases, with 16 bases between. The CDR3 is 13 amino acids. The CDR3 loop reads CASSPLETRGLYF. The CDR3 DNA sequence: TGTGCCAGCTCACCACTCGAAACCCGAGGTCTGTACTTC.

The chain recombines TRBV25-1 with TRBJ2-1; TRBD1 matches at 7 bases. Unmatched junction bases numbered 9, after V lost 2 bases and J lost 8 bases. Looked up from germline, CDR1 is MGHDK and CDR2 is SYGVNS. The CDR3 consists of 15 residues. The CDR3 region is CASSEIQGEGDEQFF. As DNA, the CDR3 is TGTGCCAGCAGTGAAATCCAGGGGGAAGGGGATGAGCAGTTCTTC.

This rearrangement joins TRBV30 to TRBJ2-2; 8 bases line up with TRBD1. The CDR3 contains 13 residues. Germline CDR1 is GTSNPN and CDR2 is SVGIG (reference sequence). Trimming at V came to 4 bases and at J to 6 bases, leaving 4 bases not matched to a gene. The CDR3, as DNA: TGTGCCTGGAACACAGGGGGGCCCGGGGAGCTGTTTTTT. Amino acid sequence: CAWNTGGPGELFF.

The V gene is TRBV29-1, the J gene TRBJ1-2; D is undetermined. The ends were cut back, 8 bases at V and 2 bases at J, with 12 bases in the middle. CDR1 is SQVTM, CDR2 ANQGSEA, per germline. This CDR3 has 12 amino acids. In nucleotides, the CDR3 is TGCAGCTCAACGGAGGCCAACTATGGCTACACCTTC. As protein: CSSTEANYGYTF.

The chain is built from TRBV10-2 and TRBJ2-1; TRBD2 agrees at 8 bases. Germline CDR1 WSHSY, CDR2 SAAADI. The CDR3 is made up of 14 amino acids. V was clipped by 4 bases and J by 6 bases; unmatched bases: 5. Here the CDR3 DNA reads TGCGCCAGCAGTGCTCCAGCGGGGGTCAATGAGCAGTTCTTC. Amino acid sequence: CASSAPAGVNEQFF.

V usage is TRBV5-4 and J usage is TRBJ1-1, with D possibly matching TRBD1 (6 bases). This CDR3 is built from 18 residues. Germline assignment: CDR1 SGHNT and CDR2 YYREEE (reference sequence). Trimming removed 1 base at V and 0 bases at J, with 19 bases between. This CDR3 is CASSLRGQFRTMNTEAFF. CDR3 DNA: TGTGCCAGCAGCTTGCGCGGACAGTTCCGCACAATGAACACTGAAGCTTTCTTT.